Described below is a single T cell receptor (beta chain) sequence and its context. No antigen is known for it. The length of the CDR3 is 15 residues. Trimming removed 0 bases at V and 0 bases at J, with 7 bases between. CDR1 and CDR2 from the germline V gene are SGHRS and YFSETQ. Each TRB amplification used roughly 240-550 ng of genomic DNA from blood. BIOMED2 TRB-A/B primer pools were used in multiplex TRB PCR. TCRdb reanalysed the multiplex PCR reads using MiXCR and keeps one entry per CDR3 protein. Found here are 5,500 to 8,000 distinct CDR3 sequences, roughly a third of them singletons; the top ten hold approximately 20%. The source of the sample is a study of T and B cells in COVID-19 patients. Study details: Comorbidities linked to unfavorable COVID-19 outcome were present in nine tenths of the roughly 20 active-infection patients. Whole-study results and caveats: Patients with COVID-19 reportedly showed strongly skewed T cell receptor beta variable and joining gene usage. Clonality of TRB repertoires was high in active COVID-19; recovery brought above-healthy diversity and richness.

This clonotype was obtained from a human donor with active COVID-19. The sequenced sample was blood. The rearrangement uses TRBV5-1 and TRBJ1-5; D is perhaps TRBD1 (6 bases). Here the CDR3 reads CASSLEGDSNQPQHF. The CDR3 nucleotides are TGCGCCAGCAGCTTGGAGGGGGATAGCAATCAGCCCCAGCATTTT. The full variable domain, completed using reference TRBV5-1 and TRBJ1-5, is KAGVTQTPRYLIKTRGQQVTLSCSPISGHRSVSWYQQTPGQGLQFLFEYFSETQRNKGNFPGRFSGRQFSNSRSEMNVSTLELGDSALYLCASSLEGDSNQPQHFGDGTRLSIL.